This record concerns one T cell receptor (beta chain) sequence. The data stem from a study of T cell changes during pregnancy in multiple sclerosis. In germline, CDR1 is SGHAT, CDR2 FQNNGV. This CDR3 is built from 14 residues. V dropped 0 bases and J dropped 7 bases, with 9 bases sitting between them. Libraries were prepared by immunoSEQ multiplex PCR; TCRdb keeps only in-frame clonotypes and omits some of them. The sample consists of over 80,000 clones, 90% of them appearing once. This receptor was identified in a female donor in good health, enrolled as a control in a pregnancy study. The sequencing here drew on peripheral blood, taken in the second trimester of pregnancy. The gene calls are TRBV11-2 and TRBJ1-4; unclear D gene. CDR3 nucleotide sequence: TGTGCCAGCAGCTTAGATAAAGCCGCTGAAAAACTGTTTTTT. Its translation is CASSLDKAAEKLFF. The variable domain in full, with the rest retrieved from reference TRBV11-2 and TRBJ1-4, is EAGVAQSPRYKIIEKRQSVAFWCNPISGHATLYWYQQILGQGPKLLIQFQNNGVVDDSQLPKDRFSAERLKGVDSTLKIQPAKLEDSAVYLCASSLDKAAEKLFFGSGTQLSVL.